The T cell receptor (beta chain) described here comes from a study of cytomegalovirus exposure and HLA in healthy donors. For the study at large: In a later analysis, it was reported that the roughly 120 validation repertoires had been produced on the same platform as the 700 or so repertoires belonging to the first cohort. Findings and caveats of the study: Cytomegalovirus association was listed for about 150 TCR beta chains. Reports credit the classifier with highly specific, highly sensitive diagnosis of cytomegalovirus status. Most TCRs appeared rarely, but some public TCRs recurred in many donors.

Libraries were prepared by immunoSEQ multiplex PCR; TCRdb keeps only in-frame clonotypes and omits some of them. The table lists 130,000 to 150,000 clones, 80% to 90% of them singletons. A word on this clone: Its cognate antigen is unknown.

The CDR3 has 16 residues. V shed 2 bases and J 8 bases; nucleotides not matched to a gene: 9. Germline CDR1 reads KGHSH; CDR2 reads LQKENI. The TCR was taken from a woman in her 30s in good health and CMV-seropositive. Material: PBMCs. V gene TRBV18 combines with J gene TRBJ1-4; 9 nucleotides line up with TRBD1. CDR3 nucleotides: TGTGCCAGCTCACCAGGACAGGGGAGGGTGTCCGAAAAACTGTTTTTT. This sequence encodes CASSPGQGRVSEKLFF. The complete variable domain, with remaining parts taken from reference TRBV18 and TRBJ1-4, reads NAGVMQNPRHLVRRRGQEARLRCSPMKGHSHVYWYRQLPEEGLKFMVYLQKENIIDESGMPKERFSAEFPKEGPSILRIQQVVRGDSAAYFCASSPGQGRVSEKLFFGSGTQLSVL.